This T cell receptor beta chain was identified in a study of shared clonotypes between healthy human individuals. CDR3 size: 15 residues. Germline values: CDR1 MDHEN, CDR2 SYDVKM. Trimming took off 7 bases at V and 5 bases at J, with 18 bases between the two ends. This table comes from immunoSEQ multiplex PCR, and its TCRdb copy is limited to in-frame clones, with some not included. This repertoire shows approximately 2.1 million clones, 80% to 95% found once; its top ten account for 0.39%. General study findings and limits: Memory subsets generally showed lower estimated richness than naive subsets. In the sorted subsets, rarefaction showed sequencing was incomplete despite large depth. Clonotypes that were shared across a few donors made up about 5.1% of naive CD4 clonotypes.

To note about this clone: Its antigen is unidentified.

The receptor comes from a man between 18 and 29 years old in good health. Some clones in this sample may be carry-over from other donors' samples. The specimen was naive CD4+ T cells from PBMCs. As to subset: CD45RA+ positively selected. J is TRBJ1-5 and V is TRBV28; D gene ambiguous. The CDR3 sequence is CASTPVPGVDQPQHF. CDR3 bases: TGTGCCAGCACCCCAGTCCCCGGGGTCGATCAGCCCCAGCATTTT.